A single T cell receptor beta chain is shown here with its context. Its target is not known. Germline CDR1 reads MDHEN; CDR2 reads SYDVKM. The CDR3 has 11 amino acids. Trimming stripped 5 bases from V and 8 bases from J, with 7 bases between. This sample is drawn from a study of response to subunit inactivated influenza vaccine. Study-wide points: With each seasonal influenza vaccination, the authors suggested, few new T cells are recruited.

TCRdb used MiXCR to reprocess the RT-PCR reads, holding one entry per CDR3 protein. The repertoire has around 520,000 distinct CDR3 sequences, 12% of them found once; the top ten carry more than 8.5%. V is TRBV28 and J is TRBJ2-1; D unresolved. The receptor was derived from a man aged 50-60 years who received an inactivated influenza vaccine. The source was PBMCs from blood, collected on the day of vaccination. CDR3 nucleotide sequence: TGTGCCAGCAGTCGAGACTATGAGCAGTTCTTC. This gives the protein CASSRDYEQFF.